This T cell receptor beta chain stems from a study of naive and memory T cell subsets. After the first PCR, alpha and beta chain libraries were processed separately. The beta constant-region primer was an equimolar mix of two oligonucleotides covering TRBC1 and TRBC2. Nested alpha and beta constant-region primers with the SP2 primer drove four PCR rounds on ligated cDNA. In TCRdb, the UMI-ligation and nested PCR reads were re-called with MiXCR into one record per CDR3 protein. Of under 35,000 distinct CDR3 sequences listed, less than 20% are singletons. Germline values: CDR1 SGHKS, CDR2 YYEKEE (reference sequence). There are 14 residues in the CDR3. Trimming cost V 1 base and J 4 bases, with 11 bases left between them.

The sample taken for sequencing was effector memory CD4+ T cells from blood. Subset of the sample: effector memory, CD45RA- CD27-. This sequence was found in a human donor in good health. The V call is TRBV5-5, the J call TRBJ1-2; no clear D. The DNA for the CDR3 is TGTGCCAGCAGCTTGTCAACCTACCTCTATGGCTACACCTTC. Its translation is CASSLSTYLYGYTF.